Each of the 7 T cell receptor beta chains below was sequenced from the same sample in a study of beta chain features in type 1 diabetes. The sequenced template was cDNA made from the entire isolated RNA. Sequenced by immunoSEQ multiplex PCR; TCRdb stores in-frame clones only, minus some. Here the sample spans about 230,000 clones, 9.6% being singletons. The specimen sequenced was naive CD4+ T cells from blood. The receptor source for this set is a woman aged 18-29 years in good health.

This clone was found many times. Within the sample, other DNA sequences also encode this same CDR3. V usage is TRBV7-9 and J usage is TRBJ2-7; TRBD2 matches at 11 bases. This CDR3 spans 15 amino acids. Unmatched junction bases numbered 3, after V lost 5 bases and J lost 0 bases. Per the germline V gene, CDR1 is SEHNR and CDR2 is FQNEAQ (reference sequence). The CDR3 is CASSPGLAGSYEQYF. The CDR3, as DNA: TGTGCCAGCAGCCCTGGACTAGCGGGCTCCTACGAGCAGTACTTC. Using reference TRBV7-9 and TRBJ2-7 for the parts outside the CDR3, the full variable domain is DTGVSQNPRHKITKRGQNVTFRCDPISEHNRLYWYRQTLGQGPEFLTYFQNEAQLEKSRLLSDRFSAERPKGSFSTLEIQRTEQGDSAMYLCASSPGLAGSYEQYFGPGTRLTVT.

The chain uses TRBV30 and TRBJ1-2; 10 bases are a match to TRBD1. Losses at the gene ends were 5 bases for V and 8 bases for J; bases not matched to a gene: 11. There are 14 residues in the CDR3. CDR1 and CDR2 (germline): GTSNPN, SVGIG (reference sequence). The CDR3 coding sequence is TGTGCCTGGGACCGACAGGGGGCATGGAAAGGCTACACCTTC. Translation gives CAWDRQGAWKGYTF.

The chain couples TRBV21-1 to TRBJ2-1; TRBD2, the D gene given by the table, was not confirmed from the DNA. TRBV21-1 is described as a pseudogene. This CDR3 spans 17 amino acids. CDR3 bases: TGTGCCAGCCCCAAACGGCTAGCGGGAGACCCCTACAATGAGCAGTTCTTC. It encodes CASPKRLAGDPYNEQFF.

This clone was seen only a few times. This chain joins TRBV28 and TRBJ1-1; 10 bases line up with TRBD1. The germline V gene encodes CDR1 MDHEN and CDR2 SYDVKM. Trimming removed 6 bases from V and 3 bases from J; junction bases left unmatched: 7. This CDR3 has 15 residues. In nucleotides, the CDR3 is TGTGCCAGCAGACCGGGACAGGGGCTCTACACTGAAGCTTTCTTT. Translation: CASRPGQGLYTEAFF.

This clone turned up a few times. The CDR3 coding sequence is TGTGCCAGCACTCCGTTAGGGCAGGGGGCCTACAATGAGCAGTTCTTC. Its protein product is CASTPLGQGAYNEQFF. The V and J genes are TRBV27 and TRBJ2-1, with TRBD1 matching over 7 bases. The length of the CDR3 is 16 residues. Germline CDR1 and CDR2: MNHEY and SMNVEV (reference sequence). After removal of 7 bases from V and 2 bases from J, the junction contained 11 bases not matched to a gene.

Only a few counts were recorded for this clone. The V gene is TRBV6-1, the J gene TRBJ2-1, with D unclear. There are 12 residues in the CDR3. Trimming stripped 3 bases from V and 9 bases from J, with 9 bases between. Germline CDR1 is MNHNS and CDR2 is SASEGT. DNA of the CDR3: TGTGCCAGCAGTGAGGAGTTTGGTGAGCAGTTCTTC. Translating gives CASSEEFGEQFF.

This clone was recorded a few times. The CDR3 bases are TGTGCCAGCACTACCGCCAAAAACATTCAGTACTTC. This translates into CASTTAKNIQYF. This chain uses TRBV6-1 with TRBJ2-4; D is unclear. Trimming took 7 bases from V and 1 from J, leaving 5 bases between them. CDR3 length: 12 amino acids. The germline V gene has CDR1 MNHNS and CDR2 SASEGT.